This TCR beta chain appears in the sequencing data of a study of shared clonotypes between healthy human individuals. Study outcomes and limitations: Rarefaction indicated that sorted-subset sequencing remained incomplete although depth was large.

The deep-level immunoSEQ assay was used. The protocol was immunoSEQ multiplex PCR, while the TCRdb copy is restricted to in-frame clones and leaves out a portion. Counted here are about 2 million clones, 85% to 95% occurring once; the ten biggest clones make up approximately 0.13%. The study enrolled healthy HIV-negative adults without recent acute infections or vaccinations as donors. A remark on this clone: What it recognizes is unknown.

The junction had 6 bases not matched to a gene; V was cut back by 0 bases and J by 9 bases. Looked up from germline, CDR1 is LGHNA and CDR2 is YNFKEQ. This CDR3 is built from 14 residues. The chain joins TRBV4-2 to TRBJ1-1; 8 bases are shared with TRBD1. This TCR came from a man between 18 and 35 years old in good health. What was sequenced was naive CD4+ T cells sorted from blood. Subset of the sample: CD45RA+ positively selected. CDR3 residues: CASSQDSGTGKAFF. CDR3 DNA: TGTGCCAGCAGCCAAGATTCGGGGACAGGAAAAGCTTTCTTT.